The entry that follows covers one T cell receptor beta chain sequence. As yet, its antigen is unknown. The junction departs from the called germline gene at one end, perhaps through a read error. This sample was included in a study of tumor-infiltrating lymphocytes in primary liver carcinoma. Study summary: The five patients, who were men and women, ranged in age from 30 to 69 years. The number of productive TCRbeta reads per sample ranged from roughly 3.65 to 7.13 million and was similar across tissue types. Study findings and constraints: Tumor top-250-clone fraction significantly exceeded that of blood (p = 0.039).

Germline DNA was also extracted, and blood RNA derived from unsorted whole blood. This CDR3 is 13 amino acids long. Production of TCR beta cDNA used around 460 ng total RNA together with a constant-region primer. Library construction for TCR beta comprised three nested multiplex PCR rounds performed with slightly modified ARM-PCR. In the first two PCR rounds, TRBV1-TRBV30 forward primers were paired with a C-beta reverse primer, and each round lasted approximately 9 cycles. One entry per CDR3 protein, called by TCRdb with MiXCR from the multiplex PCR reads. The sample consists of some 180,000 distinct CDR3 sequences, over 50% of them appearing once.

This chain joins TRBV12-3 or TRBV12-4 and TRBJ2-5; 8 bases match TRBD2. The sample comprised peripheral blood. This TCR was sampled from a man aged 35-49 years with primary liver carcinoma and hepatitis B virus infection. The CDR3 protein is CASNLAGQETQYF. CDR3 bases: TGTGCCAGCAACCTAGCGGGCCAAGAGACGCAGTACTTC.